Given below is one T cell receptor beta chain in context. Its antigen remains unknown. Stated treatment: some 19 received Ad26.COV2.S at low or high dose, single or two shots; 5 received placebo; per-sample allocation not given. Samples analyzed were those drawn on day 63 after the first vaccine or placebo injection. Participants' vaccine, an Ad26 vector, delivered Wuhan-strain SARS-CoV-2 spike. This specimen belongs to a study of Ad26.COV2.S vaccination and SARS-CoV-2 variants. Turning to the study itself: Participant was drawn from the COV1001 Ad26.COV2.S trial arm. The authors gave Ad26.COV2.S intramuscularly, either once or twice 56 days apart. Findings and caveats of the study: Similar non-spike TCR breadth was observed in recipients of vaccine and of placebo.

This CDR3 region has 14 residues. From germline, CDR1 is MDHEN and CDR2 SYDVKM. Unmatched junction bases numbered 4, after V lost 5 bases and J lost 1 base. The protocol was immunoSEQ multiplex PCR, while the TCRdb copy is restricted to in-frame clones and leaves out a portion. Seen here are roughly 510,000 clones, around 90% observed once, and the top ten hold 9.5% to 15%. The chain has TRBV28 and TRBJ2-7, with 8 bases fitting TRBD2. The clonotype originates from a person between 18 and 60 years old who received the Ad26.COV2.S COVID-19 vaccine or a placebo. The material was peripheral blood, obtained in a trial of Ad26.COV2.S vaccine versus placebo. Here the CDR3 DNA reads TGTGCCAGCAGTATGGCGGGAGGATCCTACGAGCAGTACTTC. Translation: CASSMAGGSYEQYF.